Presented here are 2 T cell receptor beta chains from one specimen sequenced in a study of blood T cell repertoires in COVID-19. Profiling relied on immunoSEQ multiplex PCR, and the TCRdb table lists in-frame clones only, not all of them. The repertoire holds about 260,000 clones, with 88% as singletons. Sequenced sample: PBMCs or T cells enriched from blood (not recorded which). The receptors come from a woman aged 50 to 65 who had recovered from COVID-19.

The CDR3, as DNA: TGTGCCAGCAGTTTCGGCGGGAGTTGGTCCTACAATGAGCAGTTCTTC. As protein: CASSFGGSWSYNEQFF. The chain combines TRBV28 with TRBJ2-1, with 7 bases identical to TRBD2. Germline CDR1 reads MDHEN; CDR2 reads SYDVKM. The V gene end was trimmed by 3 bases and the J gene end by 1 base; junction bases not matched to a gene: 6. CDR3 size: 16 residues.

V gene TRBV2 combines with J gene TRBJ1-5; no firm D call. The CDR3 totals 15 residues. Germline CDR1 reads SNHLY; CDR2 reads FYNNEI. V dropped 8 bases and J dropped 0 bases, with 14 bases sitting between them. The CDR3 bases are TGTGCCAGCTCCATGGGCCGGGATAGCAATCAGCCCCAGCATTTT. This encodes CASSMGRDSNQPQHF.